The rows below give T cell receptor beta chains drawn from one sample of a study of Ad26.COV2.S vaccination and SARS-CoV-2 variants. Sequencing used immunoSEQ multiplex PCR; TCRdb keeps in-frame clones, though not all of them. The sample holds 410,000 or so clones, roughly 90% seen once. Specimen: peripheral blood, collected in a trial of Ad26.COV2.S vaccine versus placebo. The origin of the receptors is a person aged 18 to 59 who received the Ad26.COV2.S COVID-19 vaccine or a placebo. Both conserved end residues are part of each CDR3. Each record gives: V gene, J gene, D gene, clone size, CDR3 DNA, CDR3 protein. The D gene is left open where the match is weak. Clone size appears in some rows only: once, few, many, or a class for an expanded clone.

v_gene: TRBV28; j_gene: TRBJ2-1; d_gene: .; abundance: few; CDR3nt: TGTGCCAGCAAAGGCGGGCGGGATCACTACAATGAGCAGTTCTTC; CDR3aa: CASKGGRDHYNEQFF
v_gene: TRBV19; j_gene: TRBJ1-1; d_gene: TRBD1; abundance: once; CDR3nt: TGTGCCAGTAGTATCCCCGCCGGGACAGGGAACACTGAAGCTTTCTTT; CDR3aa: CASSIPAGTGNTEAFF
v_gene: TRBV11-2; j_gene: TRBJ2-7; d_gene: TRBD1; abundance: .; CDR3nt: TGTGCCAGCAGCAACAGGGGCCTGGTCCACGAGCAGTACTTC; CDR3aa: CASSNRGLVHEQYF
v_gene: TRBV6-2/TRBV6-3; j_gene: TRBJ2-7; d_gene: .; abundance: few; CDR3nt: TGTGCCAGCAGTTACTCACGAGGGGAGCAGTACTTC; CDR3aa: CASSYSRGEQYF
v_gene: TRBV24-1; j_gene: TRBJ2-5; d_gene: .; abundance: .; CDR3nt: TGTGCCACCAGTGATTCGGGACGGCAAGAGACCCAGTACTTC; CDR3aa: CATSDSGRQETQYF
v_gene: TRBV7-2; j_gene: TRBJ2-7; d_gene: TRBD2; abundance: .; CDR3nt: TGTGCCAGCAGCTTAGTGCGTCTAGCGGGAGGGGCCGAGCAGTACTTC; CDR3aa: CASSLVRLAGGAEQYF
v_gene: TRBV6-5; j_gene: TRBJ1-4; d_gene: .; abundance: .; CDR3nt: TGTGCCAGCAGTTTCAGAAATGAAAAACTGTTTTTT; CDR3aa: CASSFRNEKLFF
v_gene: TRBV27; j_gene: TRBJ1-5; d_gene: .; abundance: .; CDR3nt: TGTGCCAGCAGTTTACAGAGCAATCAGCCCCAGCATTTT; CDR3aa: CASSLQSNQPQHF
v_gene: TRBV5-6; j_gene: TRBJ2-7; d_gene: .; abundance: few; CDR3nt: TGTGCCAGCAGCCCAGCAGGGCCCCACTACGAGCAGTACTTC; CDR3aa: CASSPAGPHYEQYF
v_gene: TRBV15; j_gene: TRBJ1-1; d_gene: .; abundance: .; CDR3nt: TGTGCCACCAGCAGGGCAGGGAGCTTGAACACTGAAGCTTTCTTT; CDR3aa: CATSRAGSLNTEAFF
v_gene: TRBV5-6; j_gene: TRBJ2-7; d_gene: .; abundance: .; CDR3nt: TGTGCCAGCAGCTTGTACATTTACTACGAGCAGTACTTC; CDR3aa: CASSLYIYYEQYF
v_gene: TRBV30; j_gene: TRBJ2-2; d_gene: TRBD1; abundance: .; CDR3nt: TGTGCCTGGAGGGGGACAGGGGATACCGGGGAGCTGTTTTTT; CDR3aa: CAWRGTGDTGELFF
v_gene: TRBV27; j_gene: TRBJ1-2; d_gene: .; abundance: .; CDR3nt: TGTGCCAGCAGCACCACAGGGCACACTCCTAACTATGGCTACACCTTC; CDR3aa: CASSTTGHTPNYGYTF
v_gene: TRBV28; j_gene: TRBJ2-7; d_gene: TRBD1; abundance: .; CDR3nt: TGTGCCAGCGTTGGTTGGGGGACAGGGGACTCTTACGAGCAGTACTTC; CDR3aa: CASVGWGTGDSYEQYF
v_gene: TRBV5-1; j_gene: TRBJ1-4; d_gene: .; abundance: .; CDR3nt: TGCGCCAGCAGCTTTAACGGTGAAAAACTGTTTTTT; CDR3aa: CASSFNGEKLFF
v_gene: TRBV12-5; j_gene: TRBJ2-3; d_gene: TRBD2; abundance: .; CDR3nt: TGTGCTAGTGGTGGGGGGACTAGCGCAGATACGCAGTATTTT; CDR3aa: CASGGGTSADTQYF
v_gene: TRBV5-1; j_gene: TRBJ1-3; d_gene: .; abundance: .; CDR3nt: TGCGCCAGCAGTCCGGGACTCAGCTCTGGAAACACCATATATTTT; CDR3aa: CASSPGLSSGNTIYF
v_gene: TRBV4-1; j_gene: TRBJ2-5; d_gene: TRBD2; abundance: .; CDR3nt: TGCGCCAGCAGCCAAGGGACTAGCAATATGCAAGAGACCCAGTACTTC; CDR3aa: CASSQGTSNMQETQYF
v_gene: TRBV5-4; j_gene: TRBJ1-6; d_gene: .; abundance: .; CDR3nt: TGTGCCAGCAGCCCGGATCCCGATTCACCCCTCCACTTT; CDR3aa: CASSPDPDSPLHF
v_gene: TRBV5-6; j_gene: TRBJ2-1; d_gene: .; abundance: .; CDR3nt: TGTGCCAGCAGCTTGTTTGGTAATGAGCAGTTCTTC; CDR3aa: CASSLFGNEQFF
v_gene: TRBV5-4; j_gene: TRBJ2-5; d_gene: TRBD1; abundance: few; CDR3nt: TGTGCCAGCAGCACCCAGGGGGCCGAGGAGACCCAGTACTTC; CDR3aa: CASSTQGAEETQYF
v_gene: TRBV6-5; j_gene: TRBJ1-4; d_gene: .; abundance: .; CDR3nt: TGTGCCAGCAGTTTAACAGGGTCTAATGAAAAACTGTTTTTT; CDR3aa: CASSLTGSNEKLFF
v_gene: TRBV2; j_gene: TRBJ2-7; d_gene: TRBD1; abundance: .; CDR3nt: TGTGCCAGCAGTGAGGTCCGGGACAGGGCGTTTGAGCAGTACTTC; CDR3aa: CASSEVRDRAFEQYF
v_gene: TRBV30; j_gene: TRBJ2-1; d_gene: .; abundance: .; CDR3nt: TGTGCCTGGAGTGTGGGATACAATGAGCAGTTCTTC; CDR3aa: CAWSVGYNEQFF
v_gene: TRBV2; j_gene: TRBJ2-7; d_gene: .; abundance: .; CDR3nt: TGTGCCAGCAGTGATCAGAGATCCTACGAGCAGTACTTC; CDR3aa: CASSDQRSYEQYF
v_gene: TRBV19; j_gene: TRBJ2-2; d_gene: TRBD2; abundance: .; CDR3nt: TGTGCCAGTAGTATCGCGCCGGGACTAGCGGGGCTAATTACCGGGGAGCTGTTTTTT; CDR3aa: CASSIAPGLAGLITGELFF
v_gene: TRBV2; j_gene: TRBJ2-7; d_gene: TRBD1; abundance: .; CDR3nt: TGTGCCAGCAGTGAGGCCGGGACAGTTTACGAGCAGTACTTC; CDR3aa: CASSEAGTVYEQYF
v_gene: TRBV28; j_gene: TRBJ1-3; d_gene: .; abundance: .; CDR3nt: TGTGCCAGCAGCGGGACCTTTGAGGGAAACACCATATATTTT; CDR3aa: CASSGTFEGNTIYF
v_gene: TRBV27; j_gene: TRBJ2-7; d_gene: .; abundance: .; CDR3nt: TGTGCCAGCAGTCATGGGGCAAGTTCCTACGAGCAGTACTTC; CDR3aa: CASSHGASSYEQYF
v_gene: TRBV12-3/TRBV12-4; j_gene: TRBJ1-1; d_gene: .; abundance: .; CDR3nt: TGTGCCAGCCGTGGAATTTCTGAAGCTTTCTTT; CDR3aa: CASRGISEAFF
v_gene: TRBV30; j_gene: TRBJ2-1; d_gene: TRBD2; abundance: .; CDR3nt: TGTGCCTGTAATGGACTAGCCGGTGAGCAGTTCTTC; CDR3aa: CACNGLAGEQFF
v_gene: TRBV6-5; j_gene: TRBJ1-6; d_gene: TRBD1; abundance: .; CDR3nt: TGTGCCAGCAGCCCGACAGGGTACTCACCCCTCCACTTT; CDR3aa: CASSPTGYSPLHF
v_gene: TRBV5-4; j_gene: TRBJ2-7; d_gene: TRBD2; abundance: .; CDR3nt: TGTGCCAGCAGCTTGGGCGGGAGAAACCCCTACGAGCAGTACTTC; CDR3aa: CASSLGGRNPYEQYF
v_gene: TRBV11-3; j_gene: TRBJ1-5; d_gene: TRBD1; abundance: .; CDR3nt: TGTGCCAGCAGCTTAGGGACAGGTTGGAGCAATCAGCCCCAGCATTTT; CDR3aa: CASSLGTGWSNQPQHF
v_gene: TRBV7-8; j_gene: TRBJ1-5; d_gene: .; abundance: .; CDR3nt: TGTGCCAGCAGCTTAGGAGGATATAGCAATCAGCCCCAGCATTTT; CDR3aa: CASSLGGYSNQPQHF
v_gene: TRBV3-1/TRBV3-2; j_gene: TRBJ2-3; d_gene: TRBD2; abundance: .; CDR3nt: TGTGCCAGCAGCCAAGATCGGATAGCGGGAGGAGATACGCAGTATTTT; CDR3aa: CASSQDRIAGGDTQYF
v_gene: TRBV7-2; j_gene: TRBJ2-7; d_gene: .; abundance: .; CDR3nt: TGTGCCAGCAGCTTACTGGACAGTTCCTACGAGCAGTACTTC; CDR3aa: CASSLLDSSYEQYF
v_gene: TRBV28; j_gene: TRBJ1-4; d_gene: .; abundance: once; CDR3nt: TGTGCCACCATGGACAGTACTAATGAAAAACTGTTTTTT; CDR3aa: CATMDSTNEKLFF
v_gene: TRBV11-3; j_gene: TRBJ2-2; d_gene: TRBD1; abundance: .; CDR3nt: TGTGCCAGCAGCCCACAGGGGGCGAGTACCGGGGAGCTGTTTTTT; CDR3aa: CASSPQGASTGELFF
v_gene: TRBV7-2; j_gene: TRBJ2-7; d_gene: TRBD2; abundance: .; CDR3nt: TGTGCCAGCAGCTCCAGCGGGAACTCCTACGAGCAGTACTTC; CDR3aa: CASSSSGNSYEQYF
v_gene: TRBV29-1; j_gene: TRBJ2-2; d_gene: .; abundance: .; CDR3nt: TGCAGCGTTGCGGGAGAAAAGTATCGCGGCACCGGGGAGCTGTTTTTT; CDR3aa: CSVAGEKYRGTGELFF
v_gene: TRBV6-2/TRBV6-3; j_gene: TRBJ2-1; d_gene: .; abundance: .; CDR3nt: TGTGCCAGCAGTCCAACGGACTTTTACAATGAGCAGTTCTTC; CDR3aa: CASSPTDFYNEQFF
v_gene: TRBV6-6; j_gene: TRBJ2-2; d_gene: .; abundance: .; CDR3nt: TGTGCCAGCAGTTACTCACTGGGGTACACCGGGGAGCTGTTTTTT; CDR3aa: CASSYSLGYTGELFF
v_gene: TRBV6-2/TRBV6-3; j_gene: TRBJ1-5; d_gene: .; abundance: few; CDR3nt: TGTGCCAGCAGTCAAGACAGGCGGAATCAGCCCCAGCATTTT; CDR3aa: CASSQDRRNQPQHF